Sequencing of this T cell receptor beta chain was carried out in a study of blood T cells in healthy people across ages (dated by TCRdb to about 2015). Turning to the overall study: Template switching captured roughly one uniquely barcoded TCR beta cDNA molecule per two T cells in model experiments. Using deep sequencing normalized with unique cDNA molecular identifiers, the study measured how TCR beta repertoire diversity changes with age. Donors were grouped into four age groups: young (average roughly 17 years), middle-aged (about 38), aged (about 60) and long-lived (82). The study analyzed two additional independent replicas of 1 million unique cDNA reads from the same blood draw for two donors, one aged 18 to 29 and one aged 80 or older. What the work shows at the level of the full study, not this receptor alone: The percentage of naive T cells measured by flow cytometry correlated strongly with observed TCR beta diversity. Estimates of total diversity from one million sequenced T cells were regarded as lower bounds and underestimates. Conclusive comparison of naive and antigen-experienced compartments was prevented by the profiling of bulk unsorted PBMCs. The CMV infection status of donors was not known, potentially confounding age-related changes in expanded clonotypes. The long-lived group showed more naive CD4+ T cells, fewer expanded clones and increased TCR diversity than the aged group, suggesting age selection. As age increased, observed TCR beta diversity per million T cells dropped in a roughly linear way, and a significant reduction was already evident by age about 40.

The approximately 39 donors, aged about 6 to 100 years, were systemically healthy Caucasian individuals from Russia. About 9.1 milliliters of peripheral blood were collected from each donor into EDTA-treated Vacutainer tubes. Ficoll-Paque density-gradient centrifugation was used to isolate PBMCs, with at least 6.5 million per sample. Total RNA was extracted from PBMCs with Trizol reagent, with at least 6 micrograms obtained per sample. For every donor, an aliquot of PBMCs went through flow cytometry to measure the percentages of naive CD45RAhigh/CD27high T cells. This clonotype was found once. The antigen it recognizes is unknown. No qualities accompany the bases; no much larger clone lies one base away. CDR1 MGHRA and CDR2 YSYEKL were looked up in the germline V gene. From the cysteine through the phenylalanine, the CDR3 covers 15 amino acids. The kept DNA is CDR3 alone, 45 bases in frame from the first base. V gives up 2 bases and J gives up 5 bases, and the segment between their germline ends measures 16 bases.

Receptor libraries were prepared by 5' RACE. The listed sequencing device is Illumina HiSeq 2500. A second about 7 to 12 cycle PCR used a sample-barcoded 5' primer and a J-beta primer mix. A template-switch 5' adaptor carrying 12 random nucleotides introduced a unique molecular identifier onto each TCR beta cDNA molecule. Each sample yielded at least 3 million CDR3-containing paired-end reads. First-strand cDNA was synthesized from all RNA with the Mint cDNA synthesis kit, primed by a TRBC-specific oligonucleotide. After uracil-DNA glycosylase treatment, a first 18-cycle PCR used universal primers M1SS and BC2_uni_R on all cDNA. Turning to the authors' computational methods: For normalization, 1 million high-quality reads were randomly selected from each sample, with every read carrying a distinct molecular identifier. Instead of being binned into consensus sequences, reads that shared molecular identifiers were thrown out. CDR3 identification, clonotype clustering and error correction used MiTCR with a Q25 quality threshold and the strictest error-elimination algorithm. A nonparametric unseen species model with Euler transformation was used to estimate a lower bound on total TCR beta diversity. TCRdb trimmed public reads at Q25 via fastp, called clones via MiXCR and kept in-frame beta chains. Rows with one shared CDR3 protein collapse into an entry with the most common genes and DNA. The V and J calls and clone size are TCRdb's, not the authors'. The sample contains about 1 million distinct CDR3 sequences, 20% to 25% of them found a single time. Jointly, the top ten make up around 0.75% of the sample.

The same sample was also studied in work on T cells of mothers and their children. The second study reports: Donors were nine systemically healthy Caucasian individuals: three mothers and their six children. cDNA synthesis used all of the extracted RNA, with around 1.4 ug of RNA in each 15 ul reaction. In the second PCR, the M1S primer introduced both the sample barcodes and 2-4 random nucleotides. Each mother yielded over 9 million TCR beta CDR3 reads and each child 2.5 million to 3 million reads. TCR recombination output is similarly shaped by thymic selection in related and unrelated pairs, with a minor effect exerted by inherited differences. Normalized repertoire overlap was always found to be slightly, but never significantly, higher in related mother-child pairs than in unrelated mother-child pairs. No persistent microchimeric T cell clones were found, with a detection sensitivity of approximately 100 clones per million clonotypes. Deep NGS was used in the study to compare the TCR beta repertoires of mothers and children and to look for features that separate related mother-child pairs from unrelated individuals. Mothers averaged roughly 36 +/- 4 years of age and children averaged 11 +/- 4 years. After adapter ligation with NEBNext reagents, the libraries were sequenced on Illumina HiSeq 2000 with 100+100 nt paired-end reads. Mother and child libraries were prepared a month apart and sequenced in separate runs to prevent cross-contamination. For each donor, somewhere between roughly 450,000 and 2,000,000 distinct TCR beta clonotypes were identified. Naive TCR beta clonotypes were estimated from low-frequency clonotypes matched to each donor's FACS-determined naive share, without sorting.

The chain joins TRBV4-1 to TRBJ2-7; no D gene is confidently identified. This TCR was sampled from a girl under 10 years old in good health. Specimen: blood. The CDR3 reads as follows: CASSQTQVHPNEQYF. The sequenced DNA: TGCGCCAGCAGCCAAACCCAGGTTCACCCCAACGAGCAGTACTTC.